Each of the 24 T cell receptor beta chains below was sequenced from the same sample in a study of PD-1 blockade in classical Hodgkin lymphoma. Using immunoSEQ multiplex PCR, the repertoire was profiled, and TCRdb retains in-frame clones only, with some absent. The sample has approximately 27,000 clones; about nine tenths are singletons. The patients all showed relapse after autologous stem cell transplantation, while their brentuximab vedotin exposure varied. The specimen was peripheral blood mononuclear cells (PBMCs), collected at baseline. The receptors derive from a human donor with classical Hodgkin lymphoma.

The J gene is TRBJ2-1, the V gene TRBV4-1; no reliable D call. The CDR3 length is 17 residues. V lost 0 bases and J 4 bases, leaving 16 bases between the germline ends. Germline V CDR1 and CDR2: MGHRA, YSYEKL. CDR3 sequence reads: CASSQDGWGTSYNEQFF. CDR3 coding DNA: TGCGCCAGCAGCCAAGATGGTTGGGGAACCTCTTACAATGAGCAGTTCTTC.

A single count supports this clone. The V call is TRBV5-1, the J call TRBJ2-3, with 7 bases lining up with TRBD1. This CDR3 has 14 amino acids. Germline CDR1 SGHRS, CDR2 YFSETQ. V lost 4 bases and J lost 5; bases outside the gene matches: 7. This chain's CDR3 is CASSTGQDIDTQYF. CDR3 DNA: TGCGCCAGCAGCACCGGACAGGACATAGATACGCAGTATTTT.

This rearrangement joins TRBV5-1 to TRBJ2-5, with 7 bases that match TRBD1. The end of the DNA is better explained by TRBJ2-7, so the J call may be wrong. The CDR3 contains 15 residues. Germline V gene sequence: CDR1 SGHRS, CDR2 YFSETQ. The CDR3 loop is CASSLGGTASYEQYF. The CDR3 coding sequence is TGCGCCAGCAGCTTGGGAGGGACAGCCTCCTACGAGCAGTACTTC.

The rearrangement links TRBV9 to TRBJ2-3; 8 nucleotides align to TRBD2. The CDR3 is 19 amino acids. Germline CDR1 and CDR2: SGDLS and YYNGEE. Trimming removed 0 bases from V and 0 bases from J; junction bases left unmatched: 12. CDR3 sequence reads: CASSVATSGGVTSTDTQYF. DNA for the CDR3: TGTGCCAGCAGCGTAGCTACGAGCGGGGGCGTTACTAGCACAGATACGCAGTATTTT.

The rearrangement links TRBV5-1 to TRBJ1-6, with 8 bases fitting TRBD1. Germline CDR1 and CDR2: SGHRS and YFSETQ. The V gene end was trimmed by 2 bases and the J gene end by 7 bases; junction bases not matched to a gene: 5. The CDR3 is 15 residues long. Here the CDR3 DNA reads TGCGCCAGCAGCTTTCGACAGGGGTGGAATTCACCCCTCCACTTT. Translating gives CASSFRQGWNSPLHF.

The genes are TRBV5-1 and TRBJ1-5; D unresolved. This CDR3 spans 15 amino acids. From germline, CDR1 is SGHRS and CDR2 YFSETQ. Trimming pared 1 base from V and 2 bases from J, leaving 10 bases between. CDR3 nucleotide sequence: TGCGCCAGCAGCTTGTCGGGGATGGGCAATCAGCCCCAGCATTTT. Its translation: CASSLSGMGNQPQHF.

The chain has TRBV18 and TRBJ2-3; tentative D call: TRBD2 (6 bases). V was pared by 6 bases and J by 1 base, with 11 bases between. CDR3 length equals 14 residues. Germline lookup yields CDR1 KGHSH and CDR2 LQKENI. The CDR3 bases are TGTGCCAGCTCCCTGGGGGGTCGCACAGATACGCAGTATTTT. Protein: CASSLGGRTDTQYF.

The genes are TRBV5-1 and TRBJ1-4, with D possibly TRBD1 on 6 matching bases. The germline CDR1 and CDR2 sequences are SGHRS and YFSETQ. The CDR3 has 16 amino acids. Trimming stripped 1 base from V and 0 bases from J, with 10 bases between. The chain's CDR3 is CASSLQGTSTNEKLFF. CDR3 DNA: TGCGCCAGCAGCTTGCAGGGGACCTCAACTAATGAAAAACTGTTTTTT.

This clone was observed a single time. The J gene is TRBJ2-2, the V gene TRBV5-4; D remains ambiguous. Germline lookup yields CDR1 SGHNT and CDR2 YYREEE (reference sequence). This CDR3 is 15 amino acids long. The germline V and J ends were trimmed by 0 bases and 5 bases, with 11 bases remaining between them. The CDR3 DNA follows: TGTGCCAGCAGCTTGGCTAGTAGTCCAACCGGGGAGCTGTTTTTT. Protein sequence: CASSLASSPTGELFF. Looking up the rest from reference TRBV5-4 and TRBJ2-2 gives the full variable domain: ETGVTQSPTHLIKTRGQQVTLRCSSQSGHNTVSWYQQALGQGPQFIFQYYREEENGRGNFPPRFSGLQFPNYSSELNVNALELDDSALYLCASSLASSPTGELFFGEGSRLTVL.

This rearrangement joins TRBV19 to TRBJ2-1, with TRBD2 matching 8 bases. Trimming took 3 bases from V and 4 from J; bases not matched to a gene: 5. CDR1 and CDR2 (germline): LNHDA, SQIVND (reference sequence). The CDR3 contains 15 residues. The CDR3 DNA sequence: TGTGCCAGTAGTATCGGCGGGGGGCAGTACAATGAGCAGTTCTTC. Protein: CASSIGGGQYNEQFF.

The chain carries TRBV9 and TRBJ1-6; 8 positions agree with TRBD1. V shed 2 bases, J shed 9 bases, and the junction held 4 bases outside the gene matches. The CDR3 covers 14 residues. Germline CDR1 reads SGDLS; CDR2 reads YYNGEE. The CDR3 protein is CASSVNRGISPLHF. The CDR3 region has the DNA TGTGCCAGCAGCGTGAACAGGGGGATTTCACCCCTCCACTTT.

The rearrangement links TRBV6-6 to TRBJ1-2; a possible D gene is TRBD1 (5 bases). From germline, CDR1 is MNHNY and CDR2 SVGAGI (reference sequence). The CDR3 runs to 13 residues. Trimming shortened V by 8 bases and J by 2 bases, and 12 bases separated the two germline ends. CDR3 loop: CASREGQNYGYTF. CDR3 nucleotide sequence: TGTGCCAGCCGTGAGGGGCAGAACTATGGCTACACCTTC.

J is TRBJ1-6 and V is TRBV6-4; TRBD1 aligns across 9 bases. The CDR3 consists of 15 residues. Germline V CDR1 and CDR2: MRHNA, SNTAGT. With V trimmed by 5 bases and J by 9 bases, 8 bases remained unmatched. The CDR3 is CASSNPGQGSSPLHF. CDR3 sequence (DNA): TGTGCCAGCAGTAACCCGGGACAGGGAAGTTCACCCCTCCACTTT.

In this sample, this clone turned up a few times. This chain connects TRBV7-8 to TRBJ2-3; D ambiguous. Trimming left V 5 bases short and J 6 bases short, with 15 bases between. This CDR3 region has 14 residues. Germline values: CDR1 SGHVS, CDR2 FQNEAQ. The CDR3 spells CASSLPAGRDTQYF. Written as DNA, the CDR3 is TGTGCCAGCAGCCTCCCGGCAGGCCGGGATACGCAGTATTTT.

This clone was detected only once. This sequence joins TRBV30 and TRBJ1-2, with TRBD1 as a possible D gene (5 bases). The length of the CDR3 is 14 residues. The germline V gene has CDR1 GTSNPN and CDR2 SVGIG (reference sequence). The chain's CDR3 is CAQSTAGTNYGYTF. The CDR3 nucleotides read TGTGCTCAGAGTACCGCAGGGACCAACTATGGCTACACCTTC.

The V and J genes are TRBV7-9 and TRBJ1-2; D not certain. This CDR3 contains 15 residues. The V end was cut by 4 bases, the J end by 8 bases, with 20 bases between. From germline, CDR1 is SEHNR and CDR2 FQNEAQ (reference sequence). The CDR3: CASSSLPDYFGGYTF. CDR3 bases: TGTGCCAGCAGCTCCCTGCCGGACTACTTCGGGGGCTACACCTTC.

The J gene is TRBJ1-1, the V gene TRBV5-6; D is ambiguous. CDR3 length: 13 residues. CDR1 is SGHDT and CDR2 is YYEEEE in the germline V gene. Trimming removed 4 bases at V and 4 bases at J, with 11 bases between. This CDR3 reads CASSPLIPTEAFF. The CDR3 DNA reads as TGTGCCAGCAGCCCCCTCATTCCCACTGAAGCTTTCTTT.

V gene TRBV14 combines with J gene TRBJ1-2; D not certain. The CDR3 consists of 12 residues. The V and J ends lost 1 base and 8 bases respectively, with 8 bases between them. Germline loops: CDR1 SGHDN, CDR2 FVKESK. The CDR3 bases are TGTGCCAGCAGCCAAGCAGCTATGGGCTACACCTTC. Protein sequence: CASSQAAMGYTF.

This chain uses TRBV7-9 with TRBJ1-1, with D hard to call. The ends were cut back, 5 bases at V and 0 bases at J, with 10 bases in the middle. Germline CDR1 reads SEHNR; CDR2 reads FQNEAQ (reference sequence). CDR3 length: 14 residues. CDR3 coding DNA: TGTGCCAGCAGCCGAAATATAATGAACACTGAAGCTTTCTTT. Translation: CASSRNIMNTEAFF.

V and J are TRBV15 and TRBJ1-6; TRBD1 agrees at 11 bases. V gave up 5 bases and J gave up 9 bases; unmatched junction bases: 6. Per the germline V gene, CDR1 is LNHNV and CDR2 is YYDKDF (reference sequence). The CDR3 consists of 15 residues. CDR3 protein: CATSVDRGRGSPLHF. CDR3 nucleotide sequence: TGTGCCACCAGCGTGGACAGGGGGCGCGGTTCACCCCTCCACTTT.

This clone was recorded a few times. The rearrangement uses TRBV9 and TRBJ2-2, with D uncertain. The CDR3 spans 11 residues. Germline V gene data show CDR1 as SGDLS and CDR2 as YYNGEE. V was pared by 2 bases and J by 13 bases, with 9 bases between. The CDR3 nucleotides are TGTGCCAGCAGCGTGGGTAGTCGGCTGTTTTTT. Translation gives CASSVGSRLFF.

V gene TRBV9 combines with J gene TRBJ1-2; D is perhaps TRBD1 (5 bases). The CDR3 runs to 12 residues. The germline V and J ends were trimmed by 2 bases and 6 bases, with 8 bases remaining between them. Germline V CDR1 and CDR2: SGDLS, YYNGEE. CDR3 amino acids: CASSVGGNGYTF. The CDR3 nucleotides are TGTGCCAGCAGCGTGGGGGGGAATGGCTACACCTTC.

The V and J genes are TRBV5-1 and TRBJ2-5; no firm D call. CDR3 length: 13 residues. CDR1 and CDR2 from the germline V gene are SGHRS and YFSETQ. The V end lost 3 bases, the J end lost 2 bases, and 8 bases lay between the germline ends. As DNA, the CDR3 is TGCGCCAGCAGCTCCGAAGGGCAAGAGACCCAGTACTTC. It specifies CASSSEGQETQYF.

The chain couples TRBV7-8 to TRBJ1-1; D gene uncertain. CDR1 is SGHVS and CDR2 is FQNEAQ in the germline V gene. The V end was cut by 6 bases, the J end by 5 bases, with 16 bases between. The CDR3 sequence is 14 residues long. CDR3: CASSLVGERTEAFF. The CDR3 coding sequence is TGTGCCAGCAGTCTCGTTGGGGAGCGTACTGAAGCTTTCTTT.